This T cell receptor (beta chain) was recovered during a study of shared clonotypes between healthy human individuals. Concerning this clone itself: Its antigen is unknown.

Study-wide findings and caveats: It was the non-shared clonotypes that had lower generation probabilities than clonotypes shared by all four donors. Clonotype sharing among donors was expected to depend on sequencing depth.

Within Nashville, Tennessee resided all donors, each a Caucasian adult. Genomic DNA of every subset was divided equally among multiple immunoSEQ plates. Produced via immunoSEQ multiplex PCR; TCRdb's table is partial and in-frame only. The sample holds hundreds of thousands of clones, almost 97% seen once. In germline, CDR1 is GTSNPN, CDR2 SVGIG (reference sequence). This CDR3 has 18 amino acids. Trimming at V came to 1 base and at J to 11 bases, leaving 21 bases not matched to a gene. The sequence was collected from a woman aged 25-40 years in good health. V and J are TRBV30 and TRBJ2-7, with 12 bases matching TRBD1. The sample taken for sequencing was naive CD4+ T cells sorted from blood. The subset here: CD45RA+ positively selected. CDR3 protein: CAWSAWGTGGEKRERKYF. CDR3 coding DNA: TGTGCCTGGAGTGCCTGGGGGACAGGGGGCGAAAAGCGGGAGAGGAAGTACTTC.